Shown below are 28 T cell receptor beta chains from a single sample sequenced in a study of blood T cell repertoires in COVID-19. TCRdb's copy holds only in-frame clones and misses some; the assay was immunoSEQ multiplex PCR. The sample consists of approximately 89,000 clones, approximately 92% of them appearing once. The material sequenced was peripheral blood. The receptors come from a woman in her sixties with active COVID-19.

The chain uses TRBV7-9 and TRBJ1-1, with 11 bases lining up with TRBD1. V shed 5 bases, J shed 4 bases, and the junction held 6 bases outside the gene matches. Germline assignment: CDR1 SEHNR and CDR2 FQNEAQ (reference sequence). The CDR3 sequence is 15 residues long. The CDR3 nucleotides are TGTGCCAGCAGCGGGACAGGGGGAGCGGGCACTGAAGCTTTCTTT. This sequence encodes CASSGTGGAGTEAFF.

The chain employs TRBV5-1 and TRBJ2-5; D call uncertain. CDR1 and CDR2 (germline): SGHRS, YFSETQ. V lost 0 bases to trimming and J lost 10 bases, with 13 bases between them. The CDR3 length is 13 residues. CDR3: CASSLDSRDGQYF. The CDR3 DNA sequence: TGCGCCAGCAGCTTGGACAGTCGAGACGGCCAGTACTTC.

This chain joins TRBV19 and TRBJ2-7; 8 bases agree with TRBD1. V dropped 5 bases and J dropped 0; count of bases not matched to a gene: 6. The CDR3 consists of 15 residues. Germline CDR1 and CDR2: LNHDA and SQIVND (reference sequence). CDR3 sequence reads: CASSEQGGLSYEQYF. DNA for the CDR3: TGTGCCAGTAGTGAACAGGGGGGCCTCTCCTACGAGCAGTACTTC.

In its sample, this clone was seen once. The V and J genes are TRBV7-2 and TRBJ1-1; D unresolved. Per the germline V gene, CDR1 is SGHTA and CDR2 is FQGNSA. Trimming took 2 bases from V and 4 from J, leaving 14 bases between them. This CDR3 has 15 residues. The CDR3 region is CASSLMEGGITEAFF. In DNA form, the CDR3 reads TGTGCCAGCAGCTTAATGGAGGGTGGGATCACTGAAGCTTTCTTT. The whole variable domain, remainder taken from reference TRBV7-2 and TRBJ1-1, is GAGVSQSPSNKVTEKGKDVELRCDPISGHTALYWYRQSLGQGLEFLIYFQGNSAPDKSGLPSDRFSAERTGGSVSTLTIQRTQQEDSAVYLCASSLMEGGITEAFFGQGTRLTVV.

The chain links TRBV7-8 to TRBJ2-1; 9 bases map to TRBD1. The V and J ends lost 6 bases and 3 bases, in that order; junction bases with no gene match: 9. The CDR3 is 16 amino acids. Germline-derived CDR1 and CDR2 are SGHVS and FQNEAQ. The CDR3 loop is CASRHKTGGLYNEQFF. The CDR3 DNA reads TGTGCCAGCAGACATAAGACAGGGGGTCTCTACAATGAGCAGTTCTTC.

The CDR3 nucleotides read TGTGCCTGGATAGCGCTTAGCTCCTACGAGCAGTACTTC. Translation gives CAWIALSSYEQYF. The chain uses TRBV30 and TRBJ2-7; possibly TRBD2 for D (5 bases). The CDR3 totals 13 residues. V gave up 4 bases and J gave up 0 bases, with 10 bases separating them. Germline CDR1 and CDR2: GTSNPN and SVGIG (reference sequence).

The chain joins TRBV30 to TRBJ2-7, with D unclear. In germline, CDR1 is GTSNPN, CDR2 SVGIG (reference sequence). The CDR3 has 12 residues. Trimming removed 2 bases from V and 1 base from J, with 6 bases in between. The chain's CDR3 is CAWSRRSYEQYF. The CDR3 nucleotides read TGTGCCTGGAGTCGGCGGTCCTACGAGCAGTACTTC.

This chain joins TRBV21-1 and TRBJ1-5; the table names TRBD1, a call not compared with the DNA. TRBV21-1 is a recognized pseudogene. This CDR3 comprises 19 residues. The CDR3 here is CASSNHGTAGLYSNQPQHF. The CDR3 DNA sequence: TGTGCCAGCAGCAATCACGGGACAGCTGGTCTCTATAGCAATCAGCCCCAGCATTTT.

This chain connects TRBV7-8 to TRBJ2-3, with 9 bases aligning to TRBD2. CDR3 size: 15 residues. V gave up 1 base and J gave up 3 bases; unmatched junction bases: 2. The germline gives CDR1 SGHVS, CDR2 FQNEAQ. This CDR3 is CASSLVAGGTDTQYF. The DNA for the CDR3 is TGTGCCAGCAGCTTAGTGGCGGGGGGGACAGATACGCAGTATTTT.

With regard to this clone: The same CDR3 also results from other DNA sequences found in this sample. The rearrangement links TRBV18 to TRBJ1-1, with D possibly being TRBD1 (5 bases). This CDR3 has 13 residues. Germline values: CDR1 KGHSH, CDR2 LQKENI. Trimming left V 6 bases short and J 1 base short, with 9 bases between. The CDR3 protein is CASSLDRNTEAFF. The DNA of the CDR3 is TGTGCCAGCTCCCTAGACAGGAACACTGAAGCTTTCTTT.

Only one count was recorded for this clone. The genes are TRBV7-9 and TRBJ1-1; no firm D call. This CDR3 has 13 amino acids. The V gene lost 6 bases and the J gene lost 1 base, with 9 bases spanning the gap. The germline gives CDR1 SEHNR, CDR2 FQNEAQ (reference sequence). CDR3 sequence: CASSITPNTEAFF. In DNA form, the CDR3 reads TGTGCCAGCAGTATTACACCGAACACTGAAGCTTTCTTT.

This clone has only one observation. The V call is TRBV7-8, the J call TRBJ2-1; TRBD1 matches at 7 bases. The CDR3 is 12 amino acids. Germline V gives CDR1 SGHVS, CDR2 FQNEAQ. Trimming removed 5 bases from V and 9 bases from J; junction bases left unmatched: 4. CDR3 residues: CASSPQGTEQFF. CDR3 sequence (DNA): TGTGCCAGCAGCCCACAGGGGACTGAGCAGTTCTTC.

The chain joins TRBV2 to TRBJ2-5; 7 nucleotides agree with TRBD2. The CDR3 is 13 residues long. In germline, CDR1 is SNHLY, CDR2 FYNNEI. J gave up 5 bases and V 2 bases, and 2 bases lay outside the gene matches. In DNA form, the CDR3 reads TGTGCCAGCAGTGAACGGGGAGGGGAGACCCAGTACTTC. Amino acid sequence: CASSERGGETQYF.

A note on this clone: In this CDR3 the conserved last residue, phenylalanine or tryptophan, is missing, so a read error is likely. Because the CDR3's place on the DNA is in doubt, the DNA is left out and the CDR3 is given as listed by TCRdb. J is TRBJ1-1 and V is TRBV19; no check of the table's D call, TRBD1, against the DNA was made. Termini included, the CDR3 measures 14 amino acids. The germline V gene encodes CDR1 LNHDA and CDR2 SQIVND (reference sequence). CDR3 in amino acids: CASSIPDRGDGVTL.

This clone was recorded only once. The chain links TRBV24-1 to TRBJ2-3; weak D call: TRBD1 (6 bases). V was trimmed by 4 bases and J by 6 bases, leaving 16 bases between them. The CDR3 has 15 amino acids. Germline loops: CDR1 KGHDR, CDR2 SFDVKD. CDR3 DNA sequence: TGTGCCACCAGTGACAGGACAGCGTTCTTGGATACGCAGTATTTT. Translated: CATSDRTAFLDTQYF.

The chain joins TRBV5-5 to TRBJ2-1, with 7 bases identical to TRBD2. Trimming at V came to 4 bases and at J to 6 bases, leaving 16 bases not matched to a gene. The CDR3 extends over 17 amino acids. Germline CDR1 reads SGHKS; CDR2 reads YYEKEE (reference sequence). DNA for the CDR3: TGTGCCAGCAGCCCCCATATTCCTAGCGGAGGGACCAATGAGCAGTTCTTC. Translation: CASSPHIPSGGTNEQFF.

The chain combines TRBV7-2 with TRBJ2-7, with 12 bases matching TRBD2. The CDR3 is 16 amino acids. Germline trimming cut 4 bases from V and 4 bases from J; bases unmatched to any gene: 8. The V gene's germline CDR1 is SGHTA and CDR2 FQGNSA. DNA of the CDR3: TGTGCCAGCAGCTCCCGACGACTAGCGGGGGTTTACGAGCAGTACTTC. Translation: CASSSRRLAGVYEQYF.

As regards this clone: Other DNA variants within this sample encode the same CDR3. The chain combines TRBV24-1 with TRBJ1-2, with 10 positions matching TRBD1. The CDR3 runs to 15 residues. J gave up 6 bases and V 2 bases, and 5 bases lay outside the gene matches. The germline gives CDR1 KGHDR, CDR2 SFDVKD. In nucleotides, the CDR3 is TGTGCCACCAGTGATTCGGGACAGGGGAGAGATGGCTACACCTTC. Translating it yields CATSDSGQGRDGYTF.

The gene calls are TRBV5-5 and TRBJ1-2, with TRBD1 matching over 7 bases. V trimming: 3 bases; J trimming: 9 bases; junction bases outside the gene matches: 14. The germline gives CDR1 SGHKS, CDR2 YYEKEE (reference sequence). This CDR3 region has 15 residues. CDR3 sequence reads: CASSSGGTAYRSYTF. In DNA form, the CDR3 reads TGTGCCAGCAGCTCGGGCGGGACAGCCTACCGGAGCTACACCTTC.

This clone was detected only once. The chain is built from TRBV11-2 and TRBJ1-3; D uncertain. The V gene's germline CDR1 is SGHAT and CDR2 FQNNGV. Between the trimmed V and J ends, which lost 6 bases and 2 bases, there was a span of 11 bases. The CDR3 sequence is 14 residues long. Here the CDR3 DNA reads TGTGCCAGCAGGCTAGGAGGGACTGGAAACACCATATATTTT. It codes for CASRLGGTGNTIYF.

The rearrangement uses TRBV7-9 and TRBJ2-7; TRBD2 might be the D (7 bases). This CDR3 comprises 14 residues. V lost 4 bases and J lost 0, with 10 bases in between. Germline V gives CDR1 SEHNR, CDR2 FQNEAQ (reference sequence). CDR3 sequence: CASSSAGASYEQYF. In DNA form, the CDR3 reads TGTGCCAGCAGCTCCGCGGGGGCCTCCTACGAGCAGTACTTC.

The chain couples TRBV5-1 to TRBJ2-7, with D possibly matching TRBD1 (5 bases). From germline, CDR1 is SGHRS and CDR2 YFSETQ. Trimming cost V 3 bases and J 6 bases, with 25 bases left between them. CDR3 length: 17 residues. The CDR3, as DNA: TGCGCCAGCAGCTCCCATTTACTCCAGGGTTCAACCGTCGAGCAGTACTTC. As protein: CASSSHLLQGSTVEQYF.

V usage is TRBV5-4 and J usage is TRBJ2-3; tentative D call: TRBD1 (6 bases). CDR1 and CDR2 from the germline V gene are SGHNT and YYREEE (reference sequence). The CDR3 totals 16 residues. Trimming cost V 3 bases and J 0 bases, with 14 bases left between them. Here the CDR3 DNA reads TGTGCCAGCAGCTCCCCTCGACAGGAGAGCACAGATACGCAGTATTTT. Amino acids: CASSSPRQESTDTQYF. The whole variable domain, remainder taken from reference TRBV5-4 and TRBJ2-3, is ETGVTQSPTHLIKTRGQQVTLRCSSQSGHNTVSWYQQALGQGPQFIFQYYREEENGRGNFPPRFSGLQFPNYSSELNVNALELDDSALYLCASSSPRQESTDTQYFGPGTRLTVL.

This sequence joins TRBV4-1 and TRBJ2-7, with 8 bases matching TRBD1. The trim removed 1 base at V and 3 bases at J, leaving 8 bases unmatched. Germline V gene lookup returns CDR1 MGHRA and CDR2 YSYEKL. The CDR3 is made up of 16 amino acids. The CDR3 here is CASSQGETGGLYEQYF. The CDR3 nucleotides read TGCGCCAGCAGCCAAGGGGAAACAGGGGGACTCTACGAGCAGTACTTC.

This chain joins TRBV24-1 and TRBJ2-3; tentatively, D is TRBD2 (6 bases). Trimming took 9 bases from V and 4 from J, leaving 16 bases between them. The CDR3 runs to 14 residues. CDR1 and CDR2 from the germline V gene are KGHDR and SFDVKD. Here the CDR3 DNA reads TGTGCCACCGCGGGAACAGAAAGATCAGATACGCAGTATTTT. It specifies CATAGTERSDTQYF.

V and J are TRBV27 and TRBJ2-1; 11 bases are a match to TRBD2. The CDR3 loop spans 15 amino acids. Germline CDR1 MNHEY, CDR2 SMNVEV (reference sequence). V was clipped by 5 bases and J by 5 bases; unmatched bases: 5. CDR3 nucleotide sequence: TGTGCCAGCAGTCCCCGACTAGCGGGGAACAATGAGCAGTTCTTC. Amino acids: CASSPRLAGNNEQFF.

A single count supports this clone. The V gene is TRBV10-1, the J gene TRBJ1-2; D may be TRBD1 (6 bases). Trimming removed 3 bases from V and 6 bases from J, with 11 bases in between. This CDR3 region has 13 residues. The germline V gene encodes CDR1 WNHNN and CDR2 SYGVQD (reference sequence). CDR3 region: CASSDRAGDGYTF. CDR3 DNA: TGCGCCAGCAGTGACAGGGCAGGGGATGGCTACACCTTC.

The genes are TRBV3-1 (or the pseudogene TRBV3-2) and TRBJ2-7, with a possible D match to TRBD2 (6 bases). Looked up from germline, CDR1 is LGHDT and CDR2 is YNNKEL (reference sequence). V lost 1 base to trimming and J lost 1 base, with 11 bases between them. CDR3 length: 15 residues. CDR3 sequence: CASSQGGGTSYEQYF. The CDR3 region has the DNA TGTGCCAGCAGCCAAGGGGGCGGGACTTCCTACGAGCAGTACTTC.